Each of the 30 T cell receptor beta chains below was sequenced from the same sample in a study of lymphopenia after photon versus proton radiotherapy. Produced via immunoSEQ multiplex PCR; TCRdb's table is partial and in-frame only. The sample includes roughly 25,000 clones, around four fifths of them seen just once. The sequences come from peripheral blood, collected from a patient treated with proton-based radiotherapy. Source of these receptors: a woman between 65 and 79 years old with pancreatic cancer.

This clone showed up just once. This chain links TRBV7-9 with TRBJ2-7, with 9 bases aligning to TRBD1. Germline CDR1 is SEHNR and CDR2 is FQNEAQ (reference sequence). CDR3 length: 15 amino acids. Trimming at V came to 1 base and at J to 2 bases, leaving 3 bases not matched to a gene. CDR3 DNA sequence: TGTGCCAGCAGCTTAGATGGGACAGGGACCTACGAGCAGTACTTC. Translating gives CASSLDGTGTYEQYF.

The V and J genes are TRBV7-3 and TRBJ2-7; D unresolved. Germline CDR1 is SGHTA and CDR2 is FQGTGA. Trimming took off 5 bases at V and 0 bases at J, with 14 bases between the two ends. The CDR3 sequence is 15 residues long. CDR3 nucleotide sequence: TGTGCCAGCAGCCCGGCCCCGGGCCTCTCCTACGAGCAGTACTTC. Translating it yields CASSPAPGLSYEQYF.

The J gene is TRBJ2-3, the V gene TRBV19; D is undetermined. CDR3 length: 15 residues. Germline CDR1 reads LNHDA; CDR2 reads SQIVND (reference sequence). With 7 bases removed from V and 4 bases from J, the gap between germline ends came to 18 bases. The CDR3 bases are TGTGCCAGTAAGGAGCTCTACCATGGCCCAGATACGCAGTATTTT. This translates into CASKELYHGPDTQYF.

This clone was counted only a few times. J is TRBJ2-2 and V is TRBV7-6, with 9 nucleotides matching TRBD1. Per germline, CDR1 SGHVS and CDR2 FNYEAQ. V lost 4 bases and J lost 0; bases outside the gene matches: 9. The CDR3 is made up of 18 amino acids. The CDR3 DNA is TGTGCCAGCAGCTCCCGGGCCGGGACAGGGTCGAACACCGGGGAGCTGTTTTTT. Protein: CASSSRAGTGSNTGELFF.

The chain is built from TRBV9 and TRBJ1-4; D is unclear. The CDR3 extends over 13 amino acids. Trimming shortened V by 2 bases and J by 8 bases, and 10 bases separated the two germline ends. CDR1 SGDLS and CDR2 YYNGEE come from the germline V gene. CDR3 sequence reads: CASSVGLSEKLFF. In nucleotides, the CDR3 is TGTGCCAGCAGCGTTGGCCTTTCGGAAAAACTGTTTTTT. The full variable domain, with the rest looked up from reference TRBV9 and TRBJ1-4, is DSGVTQTPKHLITATGQRVTLRCSPRSGDLSVYWYQQSLDQGLQFLIQYYNGEERAKGNILERFSAQQFPDLHSELNLSSLELGDSALYFCASSVGLSEKLFFGSGTQLSVL.

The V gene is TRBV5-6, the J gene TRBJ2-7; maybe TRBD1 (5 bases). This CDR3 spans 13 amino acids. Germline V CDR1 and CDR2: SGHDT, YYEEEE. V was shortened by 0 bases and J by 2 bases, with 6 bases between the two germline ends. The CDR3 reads CASSLVTAYEQYF. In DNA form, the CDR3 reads TGTGCCAGCAGCTTGGTGACAGCCTACGAGCAGTACTTC. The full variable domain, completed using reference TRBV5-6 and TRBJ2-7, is DAGVTQSPTHLIKTRGQQVTLRCSPKSGHDTVSWYQQALGQGPQFIFQYYEEEERQRGNFPDRFSGHQFPNYSSELNVNALLLGDSALYLCASSLVTAYEQYFGPGTRLTVT.

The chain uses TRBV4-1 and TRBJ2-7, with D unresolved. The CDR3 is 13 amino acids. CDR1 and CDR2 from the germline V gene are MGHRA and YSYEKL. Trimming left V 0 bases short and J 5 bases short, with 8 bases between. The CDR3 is CASSQEEGNEQYF. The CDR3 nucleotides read TGCGCCAGCAGCCAAGAGGAAGGTAACGAGCAGTACTTC.

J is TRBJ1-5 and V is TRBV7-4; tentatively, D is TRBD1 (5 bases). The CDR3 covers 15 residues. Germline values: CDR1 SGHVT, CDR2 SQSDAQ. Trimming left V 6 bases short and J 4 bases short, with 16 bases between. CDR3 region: CASSETQGANQPQHF. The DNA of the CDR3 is TGTGCCAGCAGTGAAACTCAGGGAGCGAATCAGCCCCAGCATTTT.

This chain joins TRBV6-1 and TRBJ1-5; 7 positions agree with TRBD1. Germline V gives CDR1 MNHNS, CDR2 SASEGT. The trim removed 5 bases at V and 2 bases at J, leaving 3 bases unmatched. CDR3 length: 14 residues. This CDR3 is CASSFQGGNQPQHF. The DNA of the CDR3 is TGTGCCAGCAGTTTTCAGGGGGGCAATCAGCCCCAGCATTTT.

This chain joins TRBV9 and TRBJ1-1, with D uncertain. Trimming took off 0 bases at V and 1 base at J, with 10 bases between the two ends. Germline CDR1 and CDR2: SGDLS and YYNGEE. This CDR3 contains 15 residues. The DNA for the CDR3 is TGTGCCAGCAGCGTAGATTGGGGTACGAACACTGAAGCTTTCTTT. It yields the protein CASSVDWGTNTEAFF. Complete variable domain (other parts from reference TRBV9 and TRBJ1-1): DSGVTQTPKHLITATGQRVTLRCSPRSGDLSVYWYQQSLDQGLQFLIQYYNGEERAKGNILERFSAQQFPDLHSELNLSSLELGDSALYFCASSVDWGTNTEAFFGQGTRLTVV.

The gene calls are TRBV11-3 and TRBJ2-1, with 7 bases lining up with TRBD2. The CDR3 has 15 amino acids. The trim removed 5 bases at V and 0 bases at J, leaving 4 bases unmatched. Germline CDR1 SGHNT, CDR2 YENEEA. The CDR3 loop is CASSVSGFSYNEQFF. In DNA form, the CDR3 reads TGTGCCAGCAGCGTTAGCGGGTTCTCCTACAATGAGCAGTTCTTC.

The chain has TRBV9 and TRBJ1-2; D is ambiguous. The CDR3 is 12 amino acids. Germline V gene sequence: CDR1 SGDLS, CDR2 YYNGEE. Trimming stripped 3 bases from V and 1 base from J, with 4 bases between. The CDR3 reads CASSAYNYGYTF. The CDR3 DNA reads TGTGCCAGCAGCGCGTATAACTATGGCTACACCTTC. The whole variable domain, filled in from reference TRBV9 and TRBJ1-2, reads DSGVTQTPKHLITATGQRVTLRCSPRSGDLSVYWYQQSLDQGLQFLIQYYNGEERAKGNILERFSAQQFPDLHSELNLSSLELGDSALYFCASSAYNYGYTFGSGTRLTVV.

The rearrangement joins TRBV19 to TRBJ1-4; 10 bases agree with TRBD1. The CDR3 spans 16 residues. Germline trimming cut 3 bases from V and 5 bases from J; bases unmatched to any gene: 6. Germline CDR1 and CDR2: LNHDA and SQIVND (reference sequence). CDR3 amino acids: CASSILGQGENEKLFF. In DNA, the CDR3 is TGTGCCAGTAGTATCCTCGGACAGGGGGAGAATGAAAAACTGTTTTTT.

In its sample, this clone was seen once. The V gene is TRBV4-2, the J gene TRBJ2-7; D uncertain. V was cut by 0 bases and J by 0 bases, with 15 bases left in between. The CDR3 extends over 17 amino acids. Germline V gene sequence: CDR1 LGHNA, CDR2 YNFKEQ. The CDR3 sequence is CASSQDRYSQSSYEQYF. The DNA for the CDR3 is TGTGCCAGCAGCCAAGATAGATACAGCCAGAGCTCCTACGAGCAGTACTTC.

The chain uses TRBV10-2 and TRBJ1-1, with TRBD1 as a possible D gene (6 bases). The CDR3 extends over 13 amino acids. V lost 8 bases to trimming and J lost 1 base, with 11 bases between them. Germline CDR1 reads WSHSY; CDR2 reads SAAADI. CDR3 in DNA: TGCGCCAGCCGGGGGCGACAGAACACTGAAGCTTTCTTT. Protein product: CASRGRQNTEAFF.

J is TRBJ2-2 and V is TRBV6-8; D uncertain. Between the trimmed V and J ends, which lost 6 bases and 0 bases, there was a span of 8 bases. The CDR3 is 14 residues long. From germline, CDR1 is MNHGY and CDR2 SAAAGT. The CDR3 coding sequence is TGTGCCAGCAGCCCTTTACCGAACACCGGGGAGCTGTTTTTT. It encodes CASSPLPNTGELFF.

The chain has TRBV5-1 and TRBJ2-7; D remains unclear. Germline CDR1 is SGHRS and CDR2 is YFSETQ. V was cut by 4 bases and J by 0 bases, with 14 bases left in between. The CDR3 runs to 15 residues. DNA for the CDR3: TGCGCCAGCAGCCCGGACGGCAGAACCTCCTACGAGCAGTACTTC. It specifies CASSPDGRTSYEQYF.

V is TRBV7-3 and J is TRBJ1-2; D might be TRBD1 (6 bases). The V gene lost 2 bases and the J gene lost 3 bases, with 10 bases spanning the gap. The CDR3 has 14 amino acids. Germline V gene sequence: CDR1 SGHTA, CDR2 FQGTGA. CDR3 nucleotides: TGTGCCAGCAGCTTAGAACAGGGTTACTATGGCTACACCTTC. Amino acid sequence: CASSLEQGYYGYTF.

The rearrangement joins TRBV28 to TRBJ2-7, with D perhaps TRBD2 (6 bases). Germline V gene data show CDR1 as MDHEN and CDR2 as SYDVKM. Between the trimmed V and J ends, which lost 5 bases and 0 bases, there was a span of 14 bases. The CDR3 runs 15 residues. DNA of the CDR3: TGTGCCAGCAGTCCCGGGGGTCCGAGCTCCTACGAGCAGTACTTC. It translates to CASSPGGPSSYEQYF.

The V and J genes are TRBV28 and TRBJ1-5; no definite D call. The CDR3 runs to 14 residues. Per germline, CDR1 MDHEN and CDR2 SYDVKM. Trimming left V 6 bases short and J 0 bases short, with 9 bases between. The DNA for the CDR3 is TGTGCCAGCAGCAGTTTCTATAGCAATCAGCCCCAGCATTTT. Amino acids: CASSSFYSNQPQHF.

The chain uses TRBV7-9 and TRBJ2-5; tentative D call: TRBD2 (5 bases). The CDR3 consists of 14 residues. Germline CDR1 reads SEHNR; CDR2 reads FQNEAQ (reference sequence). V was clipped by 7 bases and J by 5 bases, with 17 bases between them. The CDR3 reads CASNWGSGGETQYF. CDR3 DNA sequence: TGTGCCAGCAACTGGGGTAGTGGCGGGGAGACCCAGTACTTC.

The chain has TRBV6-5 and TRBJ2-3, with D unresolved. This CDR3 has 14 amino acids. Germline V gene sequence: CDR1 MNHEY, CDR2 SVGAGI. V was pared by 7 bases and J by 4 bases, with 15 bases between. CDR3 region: CASTPSSFSDTQYF. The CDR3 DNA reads TGTGCCAGCACCCCATCAAGCTTCTCAGATACGCAGTATTTT.

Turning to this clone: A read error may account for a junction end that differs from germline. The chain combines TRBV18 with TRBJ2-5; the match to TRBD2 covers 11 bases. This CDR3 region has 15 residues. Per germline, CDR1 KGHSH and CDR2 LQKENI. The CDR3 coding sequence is TGTGCCAGCTCAACACCGGGACTAGCGGTCCGGACCCAGTACTTC. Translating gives CASSTPGLAVRTQYF.

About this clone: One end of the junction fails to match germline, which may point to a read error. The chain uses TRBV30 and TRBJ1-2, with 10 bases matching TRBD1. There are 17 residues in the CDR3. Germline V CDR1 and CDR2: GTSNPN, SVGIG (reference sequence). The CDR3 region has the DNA TGTGTCTGGAGGACGACGACATCGGGACAGGGGACGGGTGGCTACACCTTC. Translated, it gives CVWRTTTSGQGTGGYTF.

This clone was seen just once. The CDR3 here is CAISGGAQRYEQYF. The CDR3 nucleotides are TGTGCCATCAGTGGAGGTGCGCAGCGCTACGAGCAGTACTTC. The chain carries TRBV10-3 and TRBJ2-7; D is uncertain. The length of the CDR3 is 14 residues. Germline V CDR1 and CDR2: ENHRY, SYGVKD. The V end was cut by 4 bases, the J end by 3 bases, with 13 bases between.

The CDR3 coding sequence is TGTGCCAGCAGTAGGCTAGCCGAACTTAGCTCCTACGAGCAGTACTTC. Its translation is CASSRLAELSSYEQYF. This chain links TRBV6-6 with TRBJ2-7; weak D call: TRBD2 (5 bases). The CDR3 runs to 16 residues. Per the germline V gene, CDR1 is MNHNY and CDR2 is SVGAGI (reference sequence). V shed 5 bases and J shed 0 bases, with 17 bases lying between them.

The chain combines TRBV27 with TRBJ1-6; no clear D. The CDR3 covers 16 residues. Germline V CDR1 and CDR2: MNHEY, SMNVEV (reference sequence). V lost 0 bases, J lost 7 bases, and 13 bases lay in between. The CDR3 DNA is TGTGCCAGCAGTTTATCCCCCCCCGGGGTCAATTCACCCCTCCACTTT. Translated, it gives CASSLSPPGVNSPLHF.

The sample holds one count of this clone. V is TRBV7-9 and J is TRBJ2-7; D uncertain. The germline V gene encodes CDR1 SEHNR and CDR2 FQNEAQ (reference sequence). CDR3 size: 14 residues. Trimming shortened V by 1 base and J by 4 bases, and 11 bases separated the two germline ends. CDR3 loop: CASSLEAGGYEQYF. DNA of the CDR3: TGTGCCAGCAGCTTAGAAGCCGGCGGATACGAGCAGTACTTC.

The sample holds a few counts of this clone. The CDR3 protein is CASSLAGNHEQYF. In nucleotides, the CDR3 is TGTGCCAGCAGCTTAGCGGGGAACCACGAGCAGTACTTC. This sequence joins TRBV7-8 and TRBJ2-7, with D unresolved. CDR3 length: 13 amino acids. Germline CDR1 and CDR2: SGHVS and FQNEAQ. Trimming took 0 bases from V and 5 from J, leaving 8 bases between them.

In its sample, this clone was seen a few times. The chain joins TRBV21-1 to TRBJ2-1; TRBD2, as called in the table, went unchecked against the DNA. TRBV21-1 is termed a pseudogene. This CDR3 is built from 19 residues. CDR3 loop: CASSLKVGSGLAAYNEQFF. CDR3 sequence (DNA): TGTGCCAGCAGCTTAAAGGTAGGATCAGGACTAGCGGCGTACAATGAGCAGTTCTTC.